This TCR beta chain was recovered during a study of spatial heterogeneity in lung cancer. Looking at the study overall: Beta-chain sequences were consistently detected more often than alpha-chain sequences.

Time point defined: sample taken at primary tumor resection. TCR cDNA molecules each had a unique molecular identifier. TCRdb re-called the 5' RACE reads with MiXCR, one entry per CDR3 protein. In the table there are about 92,000 distinct CDR3 sequences, around 12% of which are singletons. The CDR3 is made up of 15 amino acids. The V end lost 7 bases, the J end lost 3 bases, and 15 bases lay between the germline ends. In this sample, this clonotype turned up a few times. Sequenced material: PBMCs, taken at surgery. This rearrangement joins TRBV12-3 or TRBV12-4 to TRBJ1-4, with D possibly being TRBD1 (6 bases). The receptor's source is a male donor with early-stage non-small cell lung cancer. The CDR3 DNA reads as TGTGCCAGCATTTTTGACAGGAAGCCTAATGAAAAACTGTTTTTT. Amino acid sequence: CASIFDRKPNEKLFF.